This is a list of T cell receptor beta chains from one sample in a study of human T cells and chemical hapten exposure. TCRdb re-called the RACE reads with MiXCR, one entry per CDR3 protein. The table has 150,000 or so distinct CDR3 sequences, more than 12% seen once. The input for sequencing was whole blood, taken in connection with sensitization to the hapten diphenylcyclopropenone (DPC). Receptors were obtained from a woman aged 25-40 years with alopecia areata. Some clones in this sample may be carry-over from other donors' samples. Each CDR3 is given with its conserved first and last residue. The D gene is left open where the match is weak. Clone size appears in some rows only: once, few, many, or a class for an expanded clone.

cdr3_aa,cdr3_nt,d_call,clone_size,v_call,j_call
CASKTTFGTDTQYF,TGTGCCAGCAAAACGACCTTTGGCACAGATACGCAGTATTTT,-,-,TRBV6-4,TRBJ2-3
CSVEILAGGAETQYF,TGCAGCGTTGAGATACTAGCGGGAGGTGCGGAGACCCAGTACTTC,TRBD2,-,TRBV29-1,TRBJ2-5
CASSENRQGSPLHF,TGTGCCAGCTCAGAGAACCGACAGGGTTCACCCCTCCACTTT,TRBD1,many,TRBV18,TRBJ1-6
CASSPDGGLAKNIQYF,TGTGCCAGCAGCCCCGACGGGGGACTAGCCAAAAACATTCAGTACTTC,-,-,TRBV6-2/TRBV6-3,TRBJ2-4
CASSPRESSYEQYF,TGTGCCAGCAGTCCCCGGGAGTCATCCTACGAGCAGTACTTC,-,-,TRBV6-2/TRBV6-3,TRBJ2-7
CASSLDGDYGYTF,TGTGCCAGCAGCTTGGATGGGGACTATGGCTACACCTTC,-,-,TRBV11-3,TRBJ1-2
CASSQEGAGGKLFF,TGCGCCAGCAGCCAAGAAGGGGCAGGGGGGAAACTGTTTTTT,TRBD1,-,TRBV4-1,TRBJ1-4
CASKTGTANTGELFF,TGTGCCAGCAAAACAGGGACAGCGAACACCGGGGAGCTGTTTTTT,TRBD1,-,TRBV12-3/TRBV12-4,TRBJ2-2
CASSFGTGDSPLHF,TGTGCCAGCAGCTTCGGTACAGGGGATTCACCCCTCCACTTT,TRBD1,few,TRBV11-1,TRBJ1-6
CASSLSSLSGMEQFF,TGCGCCAGCAGCTTGTCCTCCCTGTCAGGGATGGAGCAGTTCTTC,-,few,TRBV5-1,TRBJ2-1
CASSLTGGTDTQYF,TGTGCCAGCAGTTTAACAGGGGGCACAGATACGCAGTATTTT,TRBD1,many,TRBV27,TRBJ2-3
CASSASGHGDQPQHF,TGTGCCAGCAGCGCCTCCGGACATGGCGATCAGCCCCAGCATTTT,-,-,TRBV9,TRBJ1-5
CASTPMGGGDNEQFF,TGTGCCAGCACCCCAATGGGCGGGGGAGACAATGAGCAGTTCTTC,TRBD2,many,TRBV7-2,TRBJ2-1
CAARRLASAWEQYF,TGTGCCGCGAGACGACTAGCGTCAGCCTGGGAGCAGTACTTC,TRBD2,few,TRBV6-1,TRBJ2-7
CASSQHSGTGDSGANVLTF,TGCGCCAGCAGCCAACACTCCGGGACGGGGGACTCTGGGGCCAACGTCCTGACTTTC,-,-,TRBV4-3,TRBJ2-6
CASSARGLGYGYTF,TGTGCCAGCAGCGCCAGGGGGCTAGGCTATGGCTACACCTTC,TRBD1,-,TRBV5-4,TRBJ1-2
CASKAPGTGAEKLFF,TGTGCCAGCAAGGCCCCCGGGACAGGGGCGGAAAAACTGTTTTTT,TRBD1,-,TRBV2,TRBJ1-4
CASSPRTWGANVLTF,TGTGCCAGCAGCCCCCGTACATGGGGGGCCAACGTCCTGACTTTC,-,-,TRBV7-3,TRBJ2-6
CASSLGQGVPRSFGQPQHF,TGTGCCAGCAGTTTAGGACAGGGGGTTCCCCGAAGCTTTGGTCAGCCCCAGCATTTT,TRBD1,few,TRBV12-3/TRBV12-4,TRBJ1-5
CASSKTSGRTDTQYF,TGTGCCAGCAGTAAGACTAGCGGGCGCACAGATACGCAGTATTTT,TRBD2,once,TRBV25-1,TRBJ2-3
CSVETKWANTEAFF,TGCAGCGTTGAAACTAAATGGGCGAACACTGAAGCTTTCTTT,-,many,TRBV29-1,TRBJ1-1
CASSRDFAGELFF,TGTGCCAGCAGCCGGGACTTCGCCGGGGAGCTGTTTTTT,-,few,TRBV5-4,TRBJ2-2
CASSPSSGRGTGELFF,TGTGCCAGCAGCCCTTCTAGCGGGAGGGGAACCGGGGAGCTGTTTTTT,TRBD2,-,TRBV7-3,TRBJ2-2
CASRGGAGTEAYF,TGTGCCAGCAGAGGGGGGGCCGGCACTGAAGCTTACTTT,-,-,TRBV6-5,TRBJ1-1
CASSPSPDQPQHF,TGTGCCAGCAGCCCATCACCTGATCAGCCCCAGCATTTT,-,-,TRBV7-2,TRBJ1-5
CASSPPGRQRTDTQYF,TGTGCCAGCAGCCCCCCCGGACGGCAACGCACAGATACGCAGTATTTT,-,few,TRBV7-2,TRBJ2-3
CASRIQTSGSYNEQFF,TGTGCCAGCAGGATTCAGACTAGCGGGAGCTACAATGAGCAGTTCTTC,TRBD2,-,TRBV2,TRBJ2-1
CSVEDLRGNEKLFF,TGCAGCGTTGAAGATCTCAGGGGTAATGAAAAACTGTTTTTT,-,-,TRBV29-1,TRBJ1-4
CASGAGPNNVLTF,TGTGCCAGCGGGGCGGGGCCGAACAACGTCCTGACTTTC,-,-,TRBV28,TRBJ2-6
CASSLAQRETQYF,TGTGCCAGCAGCTTGGCGCAGCGGGAGACCCAGTACTTC,-,-,TRBV11-2,TRBJ2-5
CASSPKYISNQPQHF,TGTGCCAGCAGTCCAAAGTATATTAGCAATCAGCCCCAGCATTTT,-,few,TRBV28,TRBJ1-5
CASSLVAERGETQYF,TGTGCCAGCAGCTTAGTGGCGGAGAGGGGGGAGACCCAGTACTTC,-,few,TRBV7-2,TRBJ2-5
CSVTRPEAEQFF,TGCAGCGTGACTCGTCCCGAAGCTGAGCAGTTCTTC,-,-,TRBV29-1,TRBJ2-1
CASSYSTSGTHEQYF,TGTGCCAGCAGTTACTCGACTAGCGGGACCCACGAGCAGTACTTC,TRBD2,few,TRBV6-6,TRBJ2-7
CASSFGHTDTQYF,TGTGCCAGCAGCTTTGGGCACACAGATACGCAGTATTTT,-,-,TRBV5-4,TRBJ2-3
CASTKLGLNNYGYTF,TGTGCCAGCACCAAACTGGGACTGAATAACTATGGCTACACCTTC,-,-,TRBV12-3/TRBV12-4,TRBJ1-2
CASSWGLATDTQYF,TGCGCCAGCAGCTGGGGACTAGCCACAGATACGCAGTATTTT,TRBD2,many,TRBV5-1,TRBJ2-3
CASSKKGQSSSYNEQFF,TGTGCCAGCAGCAAAAAGGGACAGTCGAGCTCCTACAATGAGCAGTTCTTC,TRBD1,few,TRBV7-3,TRBJ2-1
CASSLRDKYNEQFF,TGCGCCAGCAGCCTCCGGGACAAATACAATGAGCAGTTCTTC,-,few,TRBV5-1,TRBJ2-1
CASSLGQSNEQFF,TGTGCCAGCAGTTTGGGACAGAGCAATGAGCAGTTCTTC,TRBD1,-,TRBV12-3/TRBV12-4,TRBJ2-1
CASHQVWGSDGELFF,TGTGCCAGCCACCAGGTTTGGGGCTCGGACGGGGAGCTGTTTTTT,-,few,TRBV12-3/TRBV12-4,TRBJ2-2
CAISAGTSGGGEQFF,TGTGCCATCAGTGCCGGGACTAGCGGGGGTGGTGAGCAGTTCTTC,TRBD2,many,TRBV10-3,TRBJ2-1
CASGPDRQFPAGYEQYF,TGTGCTAGTGGTCCCGACCGTCAATTCCCGGCAGGGTACGAGCAGTACTTC,-,-,TRBV12-5,TRBJ2-7
CASRPQGFNEQFF,TGTGCCAGCAGACCACAGGGGTTTAATGAGCAGTTCTTC,TRBD1,-,TRBV7-2,TRBJ2-1
CAVDRGLFNYGYTF,TGTGCCGTCGACAGGGGGTTATTCAACTATGGCTACACCTTC,TRBD1,-,TRBV28,TRBJ1-2
CASSEGQLRQETQYF,TGTGCCAGCAGCGAGGGACAGCTACGGCAAGAGACCCAGTACTTC,TRBD1,many,TRBV9,TRBJ2-5